A selection of T cell receptor beta chains follows, all from one sample in a study of cytomegalovirus exposure and HLA in healthy donors. The repertoire was sequenced with immunoSEQ multiplex PCR; TCRdb's copy has only in-frame clones and lacks some. The sample has 150,000 to 200,000 clones, roughly 85% seen once; the top ten hold about 9.3%. Sequenced sample: PBMCs. The receptor source for this set is a man younger than 30 in good health and CMV-seropositive. CDR3s include the opening cysteine and the closing phenylalanine or tryptophan. Fields, in order: D gene, clone size, J gene, V gene, CDR3 DNA, CDR3 protein. A D gene is named only where the DNA matches it firmly. Size is omitted from some rows. Given values are once, few, many or a class for expanded clones.

d_call: -
clone_size: -
j_call: TRBJ1-2
v_call: TRBV6-1
cdr3_nt: TGTGCCAGCAGTAAGGCGGGAATCTATGGCTACACCTTC
cdr3_aa: CASSKAGIYGYTF

d_call: -
clone_size: once
j_call: TRBJ2-5
v_call: TRBV6-6
cdr3_nt: TGTGCCAGCAGCAGCGGGCGGGCCCGAACTGATGAGACCCAGTACTTC
cdr3_aa: CASSSGRARTDETQYF

d_call: -
clone_size: -
j_call: TRBJ2-7
v_call: TRBV2
cdr3_nt: TGTGCCAGCAGTCAGGGGCCTAGCGGTCCCTACGAGCAGTACTTC
cdr3_aa: CASSQGPSGPYEQYF

d_call: -
clone_size: -
j_call: TRBJ2-3
v_call: TRBV7-6
cdr3_nt: TGTGCCAGCAGCTGGGAGTGGACAGATACGCAGTATTTT
cdr3_aa: CASSWEWTDTQYF

d_call: -
clone_size: -
j_call: TRBJ1-4
v_call: TRBV18
cdr3_nt: TGTGCCAGCTCACCACAGGGGGTACGTGAAAAACTGTTTTTT
cdr3_aa: CASSPQGVREKLFF

d_call: TRBD1
clone_size: few
j_call: TRBJ1-5
v_call: TRBV10-1
cdr3_nt: TGCGCCAGCAGTGAGGGACAGGGGGGGGATCAGCCCCAGCATTTT
cdr3_aa: CASSEGQGGDQPQHF

d_call: TRBD2
clone_size: -
j_call: TRBJ2-3
v_call: TRBV7-3
cdr3_nt: TGTGCCAGCAGCCCGACCTCGGGGGGGGTGGGTACGCAGTATTTT
cdr3_aa: CASSPTSGGVGTQYF

d_call: -
clone_size: -
j_call: TRBJ2-5
v_call: TRBV4-1
cdr3_nt: TGCGCCAGCAGCCTCACACTAGGGGAGACCCAGTACTTC
cdr3_aa: CASSLTLGETQYF

d_call: TRBD1
clone_size: -
j_call: TRBJ1-2
v_call: TRBV2
cdr3_nt: TGTGCCAGCAGGTTAGAATCCGGGACAGGGGGCGATGGCTACACCTTC
cdr3_aa: CASRLESGTGGDGYTF

d_call: TRBD1
clone_size: -
j_call: TRBJ1-6
v_call: TRBV5-1
cdr3_nt: TGCGCCAGCAGCTTGGCCATCGGACAGGGGGCAAGTAATTCACCCCTCCACTTT
cdr3_aa: CASSLAIGQGASNSPLHF

d_call: -
clone_size: few
j_call: TRBJ1-5
v_call: TRBV27
cdr3_nt: TGTGCCAGCAGTTCCCCCGGGGGGCCCCAGCATTTT
cdr3_aa: CASSSPGGPQHF

d_call: TRBD1
clone_size: -
j_call: TRBJ2-1
v_call: TRBV5-4
cdr3_nt: TGTGCCAGCAGCCGGGACAGCTCTGAGCAGTTCTTC
cdr3_aa: CASSRDSSEQFF

d_call: -
clone_size: -
j_call: TRBJ2-5
v_call: TRBV27
cdr3_nt: TGTGCCAGCAGTACCCAGGGCAAGCAGTACTTC
cdr3_aa: CASSTQGKQYF

d_call: TRBD2
clone_size: few
j_call: TRBJ2-1
v_call: TRBV28
cdr3_nt: TGTGCCAGCAGTTTTAGCGGGTTAGGCAATGAGCAGTTCTTC
cdr3_aa: CASSFSGLGNEQFF

d_call: -
clone_size: few
j_call: TRBJ1-1
v_call: TRBV5-6
cdr3_nt: TGTGCCAGCAGCCGACAGACTTACAACACTGAAGCTTTCTTT
cdr3_aa: CASSRQTYNTEAFF

d_call: TRBD2
clone_size: -
j_call: TRBJ2-1
v_call: TRBV7-3
cdr3_nt: TGTGCCAGCAGCCGTTCTAGCGGGAGCGACAATGAGCAGTTCTTC
cdr3_aa: CASSRSSGSDNEQFF

d_call: TRBD2
clone_size: -
j_call: TRBJ2-1
v_call: TRBV18
cdr3_nt: TGTGCCAGCCGAGCGGGGGGCAGCTCCTACAATGAGCAGTTCTTC
cdr3_aa: CASRAGGSSYNEQFF

d_call: -
clone_size: -
j_call: TRBJ1-2
v_call: TRBV30
cdr3_nt: TGTGCCTGGAGCGAACCCTCCCGGGGCTATGGCTACACCTTC
cdr3_aa: CAWSEPSRGYGYTF

d_call: TRBD1
clone_size: -
j_call: TRBJ1-1
v_call: TRBV6-1
cdr3_nt: TGTGCCAGCGCACAGGGGGCTCGGGCTGAAGCTTTCTTT
cdr3_aa: CASAQGARAEAFF

d_call: TRBD2
clone_size: -
j_call: TRBJ2-3
v_call: TRBV27
cdr3_nt: TGTGCCAGCAGTTTAAAAGGCGGGGGGCCTAGCACAGATACGCAGTATTTT
cdr3_aa: CASSLKGGGPSTDTQYF

d_call: -
clone_size: -
j_call: TRBJ2-7
v_call: TRBV11-2
cdr3_nt: TGTGCCAGCAGCGCTAAAAACTTTTACCCCTACGAGCAGTACTTC
cdr3_aa: CASSAKNFYPYEQYF

d_call: -
clone_size: -
j_call: TRBJ1-4
v_call: TRBV7-2
cdr3_nt: TGTGCCAGCAGCTTAGACGGGGCGGGGAAACTGTTTTTT
cdr3_aa: CASSLDGAGKLFF

d_call: TRBD2
clone_size: -
j_call: TRBJ2-5
v_call: TRBV18
cdr3_nt: TGTGCCAGCTCACCGTCCGGGACTAGTTTTCGAGAGACCCAGTACTTC
cdr3_aa: CASSPSGTSFRETQYF

d_call: -
clone_size: few
j_call: TRBJ2-2
v_call: TRBV4-3
cdr3_nt: TGCGCCAGCAGCCAAGTTAAGGACTACACCGGGGAGCTGTTTTTT
cdr3_aa: CASSQVKDYTGELFF

d_call: TRBD1
clone_size: -
j_call: TRBJ1-1
v_call: TRBV7-6
cdr3_nt: TGTGCCAGCAGTCCGCGACAGGGGGCAGAAGCTTTCTTT
cdr3_aa: CASSPRQGAEAFF

d_call: -
clone_size: once
j_call: TRBJ2-3
v_call: TRBV9
cdr3_nt: TGTGCCAGCAGCGTAGATAAGGGGACAGATACGCAGTATTTT
cdr3_aa: CASSVDKGTDTQYF

d_call: -
clone_size: few
j_call: TRBJ1-1
v_call: TRBV19
cdr3_nt: TGTGCCAGTAGGTTTATGAACACTGAAGCTTTCTTT
cdr3_aa: CASRFMNTEAFF

d_call: -
clone_size: -
j_call: TRBJ2-7
v_call: TRBV5-6
cdr3_nt: TGTGCCAGCAGCTTGGGGGGAGCTTTTCAATACTTC
cdr3_aa: CASSLGGAFQYF

d_call: -
clone_size: -
j_call: TRBJ1-2
v_call: TRBV9
cdr3_nt: TGTGCCAGCAGCGGCAGGGGCTATGGCTACACCTTC
cdr3_aa: CASSGRGYGYTF

d_call: -
clone_size: -
j_call: TRBJ2-1
v_call: TRBV11-1
cdr3_nt: TGTGCCAGCAGCTTAGCTTACCAGGGTAATGAGCAGTTCTTC
cdr3_aa: CASSLAYQGNEQFF

d_call: TRBD2
clone_size: once
j_call: TRBJ2-2
v_call: TRBV27
cdr3_nt: TGTGCCAGCAGTTTACGTCCGGGGGGAATCGGGGAGCTGTTTTTT
cdr3_aa: CASSLRPGGIGELFF

d_call: -
clone_size: -
j_call: TRBJ1-1
v_call: TRBV7-9
cdr3_nt: TGTGCCAGCAGCTTAAATAATCGGAACACTGAAGCTTTCTTT
cdr3_aa: CASSLNNRNTEAFF

d_call: TRBD1
clone_size: -
j_call: TRBJ2-5
v_call: TRBV11-2
cdr3_nt: TGTGCCAGCAGCTTAGAAACAACCTATTCCTGGACAGGGGTAAAGACCCAGTACTTC
cdr3_aa: CASSLETTYSWTGVKTQYF

d_call: -
clone_size: -
j_call: TRBJ2-1
v_call: TRBV4-2
cdr3_nt: TGTGCCAGCAGCCAAGATATGCGGGGTCAGGATGAGCAGTTCTTC
cdr3_aa: CASSQDMRGQDEQFF

d_call: TRBD2
clone_size: once
j_call: TRBJ2-2
v_call: TRBV25-1
cdr3_nt: TGTGCCAGCAGTGGCCCCGCCAGCGGGGGGGTCACCGGGGAGCTGTTTTTT
cdr3_aa: CASSGPASGGVTGELFF

d_call: TRBD1
clone_size: -
j_call: TRBJ1-4
v_call: TRBV27
cdr3_nt: TGTGCCAGCCGCCCCGGACAGGGGCTTGCAACTAATGAAAAACTGTTTTTT
cdr3_aa: CASRPGQGLATNEKLFF

d_call: -
clone_size: -
j_call: TRBJ1-3
v_call: TRBV19
cdr3_nt: TGTGCCACCCCGACAGTATCAGGAAACACCATATATTTT
cdr3_aa: CATPTVSGNTIYF

d_call: -
clone_size: -
j_call: TRBJ2-7
v_call: TRBV18
cdr3_nt: TGTGCCAGCTCAGACGACATTACTCCCTACGAGCAGTACTTC
cdr3_aa: CASSDDITPYEQYF

d_call: TRBD1
clone_size: -
j_call: TRBJ2-7
v_call: TRBV7-2
cdr3_nt: TGTGCCAGCAGCTATTTATCCGGGACAGGTACCTACGAGCAGTACTTC
cdr3_aa: CASSYLSGTGTYEQYF

d_call: TRBD1
clone_size: -
j_call: TRBJ1-6
v_call: TRBV28
cdr3_nt: TGTGCCAGCAGATCTGGCCAGGGGGCAGGGAATTCACCCCTCCACTTT
cdr3_aa: CASRSGQGAGNSPLHF

d_call: -
clone_size: few
j_call: TRBJ2-2
v_call: TRBV11-2
cdr3_nt: TGTGCCAGCAGCTCTAACACCGGGGAGCTGTTTTTT
cdr3_aa: CASSSNTGELFF

d_call: -
clone_size: once
j_call: TRBJ1-4
v_call: TRBV10-2
cdr3_nt: TGCGCCAGCAGTGCAAACAGGGCAACTAATGAAAAACTGTTTTTT
cdr3_aa: CASSANRATNEKLFF

d_call: -
clone_size: few
j_call: TRBJ1-4
v_call: TRBV5-4
cdr3_nt: TGTGCCAGCAGCTTGGTGGGCCGCAATGAAAAACTGTTTTTT
cdr3_aa: CASSLVGRNEKLFF

d_call: TRBD2
clone_size: few
j_call: TRBJ2-3
v_call: TRBV6-1
cdr3_nt: TGTGCCAGCAGTGAGACTAGCGGGGGGGCAGATACGCAGTATTTT
cdr3_aa: CASSETSGGADTQYF

d_call: -
clone_size: few
j_call: TRBJ2-2
v_call: TRBV6-6
cdr3_nt: TGTGCCAGCAGTTACCAGGGTAACACCGGGGAGCTGTTTTTT
cdr3_aa: CASSYQGNTGELFF

d_call: TRBD1
clone_size: few
j_call: TRBJ1-1
v_call: TRBV6-6
cdr3_nt: TGTGCCAGCAGAAGAAACACAGGGGGCACTGAAGCTTTCTTT
cdr3_aa: CASRRNTGGTEAFF

d_call: -
clone_size: -
j_call: TRBJ1-6
v_call: TRBV9
cdr3_nt: TGTGCCAGCAGCGGGAGCCAGGGGAGATCACCCCTCCACTTT
cdr3_aa: CASSGSQGRSPLHF

d_call: TRBD1
clone_size: -
j_call: TRBJ2-7
v_call: TRBV6-5
cdr3_nt: TGTGCCAGCAGGCCCGGGACAGGGATCCACGAGCAGTACTTC
cdr3_aa: CASRPGTGIHEQYF

d_call: -
clone_size: -
j_call: TRBJ2-7
v_call: TRBV7-9
cdr3_nt: TGTGCCAGCAGCTTGCTCCAGTCCTACGAGCAGTACTTC
cdr3_aa: CASSLLQSYEQYF

d_call: -
clone_size: -
j_call: TRBJ2-5
v_call: TRBV30
cdr3_nt: TGTGCCTGGAGTAGAGGACAGTTAGAGACCCAGTACTTC
cdr3_aa: CAWSRGQLETQYF

d_call: TRBD2
clone_size: -
j_call: TRBJ2-3
v_call: TRBV29-1
cdr3_nt: TGCAGCGTTGCCCTGGCTAGCGGGAGCACAGATACGCAGTATTTT
cdr3_aa: CSVALASGSTDTQYF

d_call: TRBD2
clone_size: -
j_call: TRBJ2-3
v_call: TRBV7-8
cdr3_nt: TGTGCCAGCAGCCCACTTCGACTAGCCCGAGGAGATACGCAGTATTTT
cdr3_aa: CASSPLRLARGDTQYF